The TCR beta chain described here comes from a study of beta chain features in type 1 diabetes. Whole-study findings and limits: Significant though moderate, a shortening of TCRB CDR3s appeared in all four CD4+ subsets of Type 1 diabetes patients.

The CDR3 totals 16 residues. Trimming removed 3 bases at V and 6 bases at J, with 20 bases between. Looked up from germline, CDR1 is SGDLS and CDR2 is YYNGEE. Since all of the isolated RNA was reverse transcribed, expressed TCRB transcripts were what got sequenced. Some clones are missing from TCRdb's copy, which holds only in-frame ones; the method was immunoSEQ multiplex PCR. The sample has some 700,000 clones; around 15% are singletons. Only a few counts were recorded for this clone. Antigen unknown. V usage is TRBV9 and J usage is TRBJ2-3; D is tentatively TRBD1 or TRBD2 (6 bases each). Sequenced material: naive CD4+ T cells from blood. This TCR was recovered from a young man with type 1 diabetes. CDR3 sequence: CASSGGTGQARDTQYF. Written as DNA, the CDR3 is TGTGCCAGCAGCGGCGGGACGGGACAAGCACGGGATACGCAGTATTTT.